Listed here are 26 T cell receptor beta chains from one sample, sequenced in a study of cytomegalovirus exposure and HLA in healthy donors. Both 60 Vbeta primers and 13 Jbeta primers went into the PCR. Assay used: immunoSEQ multiplex PCR; TCRdb lists only in-frame clones, some missing. Seen here are 150,000 to 200,000 clones, roughly 80% observed once, and the top ten hold about 2%. Sequenced input: PBMCs. The receptor set was obtained from a female donor in good health and CMV-seronegative.

The chain recombines TRBV19 with TRBJ1-1; 7 positions agree with TRBD1. The CDR3 has 14 residues. V was pared by 3 bases and J by 1 base, with 2 bases of the junction left unmatched. CDR1 and CDR2 from the germline V gene are LNHDA and SQIVND (reference sequence). The CDR3, as DNA: TGTGCCAGTAGTATTCGGACAGGGAACACTGAAGCTTTCTTT. Protein product: CASSIRTGNTEAFF.

This rearrangement joins TRBV30 to TRBJ2-5; 14 positions agree with TRBD2. The CDR3 extends over 18 amino acids. Trimming removed 0 bases from V and 0 bases from J; junction bases left unmatched: 6. From germline, CDR1 is GTSNPN and CDR2 SVGIG (reference sequence). Here the CDR3 DNA reads TGTGCCTGGAGTGTTGGACTAGCGGGGGGACGATACCAAGAGACCCAGTACTTC. It is translated as CAWSVGLAGGRYQETQYF.

The V and J genes are TRBV10-3 and TRBJ2-1; TRBD1 agrees at 7 bases. V lost 10 bases and J lost 0; bases outside the gene matches: 6. Germline V gives CDR1 ENHRY, CDR2 SYGVKD. This CDR3 is built from 14 residues. CDR3 sequence (DNA): TGTGCCACCTCCCGGGACAGCTCCTACAATGAGCAGTTCTTC. This gives the protein CATSRDSSYNEQFF.

On this clone itself: The junction and the germline gene differ at one end; a read error may be behind it. The rearrangement joins TRBV15 to TRBJ2-3; a possible D gene is TRBD1 (5 bases). Per germline, CDR1 LNHNV and CDR2 YYDKDF (reference sequence). The CDR3 runs to 13 residues. In DNA form, the CDR3 reads TGTGCCCCCAGGTATCCAGCAGGGGATACGCAGTATTTT. Translating it yields CAPRYPAGDTQYF.

The CDR3 DNA reads as TGTGCCAGCAGCTCATCTAGCGGGAGCGGCGGGGATACGCAGTATTTT. Translation: CASSSSSGSGGDTQYF. This sequence joins TRBV7-3 and TRBJ2-3; 10 nucleotides match TRBD2. The CDR3 is 16 residues long. V was clipped by 4 bases and J by 6 bases; unmatched bases: 10. Per the germline V gene, CDR1 is SGHTA and CDR2 is FQGTGA.

The rearrangement uses TRBV7-2 and TRBJ2-7; D unclear. CDR1 SGHTA and CDR2 FQGNSA come from the germline V gene. Trimming removed 3 bases at V and 0 bases at J, with 12 bases between. The CDR3 sequence is 15 residues long. The CDR3 DNA reads as TGTGCCAGCAGCTTTTTTGCGGAGAGCTCCTACGAGCAGTACTTC. Translating it yields CASSFFAESSYEQYF.

For this clone: It is likely a read error, because the conserved phenylalanine at the end of the CDR3 is missing. The chain couples TRBV7-9 to TRBJ1-2; D gene unclear. The CDR3 is 14 residues long. CDR1 and CDR2 from the germline V gene are SEHNR and FQNEAQ (reference sequence). V was pared by 2 bases and J by 0 bases, with 7 bases between. The CDR3: CASSLHNSNYGYTL. CDR3 DNA: TGTGCCAGCAGCTTACACAATTCTAACTATGGCTACACCCTC.

The chain uses TRBV2 and TRBJ2-5; TRBD2 matches 12 bases. Germline assignment: CDR1 SNHLY and CDR2 FYNNEI. The CDR3 consists of 14 residues. Trimming took 6 bases from V and 5 from J; bases not matched to a gene: 4. This CDR3 is CASRPGTSGETQYF. The CDR3 DNA sequence: TGTGCCAGCAGGCCCGGGACTAGCGGGGAGACCCAGTACTTC.

This chain uses TRBV5-4 with TRBJ2-7; 7 nucleotides match TRBD2. From germline, CDR1 is SGHNT and CDR2 YYREEE (reference sequence). The CDR3 is made up of 16 amino acids. J lost 3 bases, V lost 0 bases, and 9 bases had no gene match. The CDR3 coding sequence is TGTGCCAGCAGCTTGGGGTCGGGAGGAGGGGACTACGAGCAGTACTTC. This translates into CASSLGSGGGDYEQYF.

The CDR3 nucleotides read TGCGCCAGCAGCTTCGGCGCGGATGACCCTGAAGCTTTCTTT. Translated: CASSFGADDPEAFF. The chain combines TRBV5-1 with TRBJ1-1; D unclear. The V gene lost 2 bases and the J gene lost 6 bases, with 14 bases spanning the gap. This CDR3 comprises 14 residues. CDR1 is SGHRS and CDR2 is YFSETQ in the germline V gene.

This chain uses TRBV12-5 with TRBJ1-3; D ambiguous. The CDR3 length is 14 residues. Germline V gives CDR1 LGHNT, CDR2 FRNRAP. Trimming left V 6 bases short and J 2 bases short, with 11 bases between. The CDR3 coding sequence is TGTGCTAGTGGGTGGGCCGACGCTGGAAACACCATATATTTT. Translated: CASGWADAGNTIYF. Drawing the rest from reference TRBV12-5 and TRBJ1-3, the complete variable domain is DARVTQTPRHKVTEMGQEVTMRCQPILGHNTVFWYRQTMMQGLELLAYFRNRAPLDDSGMPKDRFSAEMPDATLATLKIQPSEPRDSAVYFCASGWADAGNTIYFGEGSWLTVV.

The chain has TRBV6-4 and TRBJ2-2; 7 bases are a match to TRBD1. Germline CDR1 MRHNA, CDR2 SNTAGT. V was pared by 3 bases and J by 5 bases, with 3 bases of the junction left unmatched. The CDR3 has 14 amino acids. The CDR3 loop reads CASSEQGMTGELFF. In DNA, the CDR3 is TGTGCCAGCAGTGAACAGGGGATGACCGGGGAGCTGTTTTTT.

V is TRBV6-6 and J is TRBJ2-7; D possibly corresponds to TRBD1 (5 bases). V gave up 7 bases and J gave up 2 bases, with 15 bases separating them. The CDR3 is 14 amino acids. Germline loops: CDR1 MNHNY, CDR2 SVGAGI (reference sequence). Here the CDR3 reads CASTLGAETYEQYF. The CDR3 DNA follows: TGTGCCAGCACCCTAGGGGCAGAAACCTACGAGCAGTACTTC.

The CDR3 sequence is CSAWGDSYGYTF. CDR3 DNA sequence: TGCAGCGCATGGGGGGACAGCTATGGCTACACCTTC. This chain connects TRBV29-1 to TRBJ1-2; TRBD1 agrees at 7 bases. Germline V CDR1 and CDR2: SQVTM, ANQGSEA. The CDR3 loop spans 12 amino acids. V lost 7 bases to trimming and J lost 4 bases; unmatched junction nucleotides: 6.

The chain links TRBV10-3 to TRBJ2-5, with TRBD2 matching 12 bases. With V trimmed by 4 bases and J by 3 bases, 12 bases remained unmatched. CDR1 is ENHRY and CDR2 is SYGVKD in the germline V gene. The length of the CDR3 is 18 residues. The CDR3 DNA is TGTGCCATCAGTGCCCGACTAGCGGGAGAGGTATTAGAAGAGACCCAGTACTTC. As protein: CAISARLAGEVLEETQYF.

This chain links TRBV7-2 with TRBJ1-2; TRBD1 is a possible D gene (5 bases). The V end was cut by 5 bases, the J end by 4 bases, with 17 bases between. CDR1 and CDR2 (germline): SGHTA, FQGNSA. The CDR3 consists of 15 residues. CDR3 bases: TGTGCCAGCAGCCCCTCCGTGGGCGGGGGCTATGGCTACACCTTC. Protein: CASSPSVGGGYGYTF.

J is TRBJ1-4 and V is TRBV5-1, with D tentatively TRBD1 (6 bases). The CDR3 is 15 residues long. Looked up from germline, CDR1 is SGHRS and CDR2 is YFSETQ. With 3 bases removed from V and 8 bases from J, the gap between germline ends came to 17 bases. The CDR3 protein is CASSSTAGQTEKLFF. The DNA for the CDR3 is TGCGCCAGCAGCTCAACAGCAGGACAGACGGAAAAACTGTTTTTT. Looking up the rest from reference TRBV5-1 and TRBJ1-4 gives the full variable domain: KAGVTQTPRYLIKTRGQQVTLSCSPISGHRSVSWYQQTPGQGLQFLFEYFSETQRNKGNFPGRFSGRQFSNSRSEMNVSTLELGDSALYLCASSSTAGQTEKLFFGSGTQLSVL.

This clone was seen more than once but under ten times. V and J are TRBV5-1 and TRBJ1-1, with 7 bases lining up with TRBD1. CDR1 is SGHRS and CDR2 is YFSETQ in the germline V gene. CDR3 length: 14 residues. V shed 4 bases, J shed 4 bases, and the junction held 7 bases outside the gene matches. The CDR3 reads CASSGNRGRTEAFF. The CDR3 DNA reads TGCGCCAGCAGCGGGAACAGGGGACGCACTGAAGCTTTCTTT. The entire variable domain, with the rest obtained from reference TRBV5-1 and TRBJ1-1, is as follows: KAGVTQTPRYLIKTRGQQVTLSCSPISGHRSVSWYQQTPGQGLQFLFEYFSETQRNKGNFPGRFSGRQFSNSRSEMNVSTLELGDSALYLCASSGNRGRTEAFFGQGTRLTVV.

This chain uses TRBV9 with TRBJ1-2, with D possibly matching TRBD1 (6 bases). The V and J ends lost 2 bases and 4 bases respectively, with 9 bases between them. Germline CDR1 is SGDLS and CDR2 is YYNGEE. CDR3 length: 13 amino acids. CDR3 in DNA: TGTGCCAGCAGCGTGGGGGCCGGCTATGGCTACACCTTC. Encoded protein: CASSVGAGYGYTF. The full variable domain, its missing parts supplied by reference TRBV9 and TRBJ1-2, is DSGVTQTPKHLITATGQRVTLRCSPRSGDLSVYWYQQSLDQGLQFLIQYYNGEERAKGNILERFSAQQFPDLHSELNLSSLELGDSALYFCASSVGAGYGYTFGSGTRLTVV.

This clone was counted a few times. The chain couples TRBV5-4 to TRBJ1-4; D call uncertain. From germline, CDR1 is SGHNT and CDR2 YYREEE (reference sequence). Trimming cost V 0 bases and J 11 bases, with 11 bases left between them. The CDR3 covers 13 residues. CDR3 nucleotides: TGTGCCAGCAGCTTGGTCGACGAGGCCAAACTGTTTTTT. Amino acid sequence: CASSLVDEAKLFF.

V and J are TRBV27 and TRBJ2-7, with D perhaps matching TRBD1 (6 bases). The germline V and J ends were trimmed by 6 bases and 2 bases, with 17 bases remaining between them. The CDR3 has 15 amino acids. The germline V gene encodes CDR1 MNHEY and CDR2 SMNVEV (reference sequence). The CDR3 DNA reads TGTGCCAGCAGCCTCGGAAGCCAGGGGCCCTACGAGCAGTACTTC. Translating it yields CASSLGSQGPYEQYF.

The CDR3 bases are TGCGCCAGCAGCTCAAGGGCGGGAGAGACCCAGTACTTC. It encodes CASSSRAGETQYF. The chain employs TRBV5-1 and TRBJ2-5, with a tentative D call TRBD2 (5 bases). This CDR3 has 13 amino acids. Between the trimmed V and J ends, which lost 3 bases and 4 bases, there was a span of 10 bases. Germline-derived CDR1 and CDR2 are SGHRS and YFSETQ.

V and J are TRBV29-1 and TRBJ1-1, with D maybe TRBD1 (6 bases). V dropped 8 bases and J dropped 2 bases, with 12 bases sitting between them. Per the germline V gene, CDR1 is SQVTM and CDR2 is ANQGSEA. The CDR3 runs to 12 residues. CDR3: CSTRTANTEAFF. The CDR3 DNA follows: TGCAGCACAAGGACAGCCAACACTGAAGCTTTCTTT. Supplemented by reference TRBV29-1 and TRBJ1-1, the full variable domain reads SAVISQKPSRDICQRGTSLTIQCQVDSQVTMMFWYRQQPGQSLTLIATANQGSEATYESGFVIDKFPISRPNLTFSTLTVSNMSPEDSSIYLCSTRTANTEAFFGQGTRLTVV.

V usage is TRBV5-1 and J usage is TRBJ1-1; no definite D call. This CDR3 has 13 amino acids. Germline V CDR1 and CDR2: SGHRS, YFSETQ. The ends were cut back, 4 bases at V and 7 bases at J, with 14 bases in the middle. CDR3 nucleotides: TGCGCCAGCAGCGGAGGGCCCAATAGTGAAGCTTTCTTT. Translation: CASSGGPNSEAFF.

The rearrangement joins TRBV5-1 to TRBJ1-2; no clear D gene. The CDR3 is 15 residues long. Between the trimmed V and J ends, which lost 4 bases and 4 bases, there was a span of 17 bases. In germline, CDR1 is SGHRS, CDR2 YFSETQ. This CDR3 reads CASSPNREAGYGYTF. DNA of the CDR3: TGCGCCAGCAGCCCGAATCGGGAAGCTGGCTATGGCTACACCTTC.

This clone is a singleton in its sample. This rearrangement joins TRBV5-6 to TRBJ1-5, with TRBD1 as a possible D gene (5 bases). CDR3 length: 13 amino acids. CDR1 and CDR2 (germline): SGHDT, YYEEEE. Trimming removed 4 bases from V and 5 bases from J, with 10 bases in between. CDR3 sequence (DNA): TGTGCCAGCAGCGGGAGGGGCCATCAGCCCCAGCATTTT. This sequence encodes CASSGRGHQPQHF.